The 32 T cell receptor beta chains listed next were all sequenced from one sample in a study of shared clonotypes between healthy human individuals (TCRdb year 2020). Libraries were built with the immunoSEQ multiplex PCR assay. Drawn from immuneACCESS, this table holds only the in-frame rearrangements with V and J called that TCRdb kept. Clones are partly lost; checked studies trace under half to an unresolved V gene and leave the rest unexplained. The sample table shows 800,000 to 1,200,000 clones, and 70% to 80% are seen once. Approximately 0.5% of the sample is in the top ten clones. Sequencing used memory CD4+ T cells from PBMCs. This sample's cell subset or site label indicates: CD45RA-negative fraction. The origin of the receptors is a young man in good health. Some clones in this sample may be carry-over from other donors' samples.

The chain combines TRBV9 with TRBJ1-1, with a possible D match to TRBD1 (5 bases). This CDR3 has 14 residues. In germline, CDR1 is SGDLS, CDR2 YYNGEE. V lost 2 bases to trimming and J lost 0 bases, with 8 bases between them. The CDR3 nucleotides are TGTGCCAGCAGCGTCGGGACTGTGAACACTGAAGCTTTCTTT. It specifies CASSVGTVNTEAFF. The full variable domain, in which reference TRBV9 and TRBJ1-1 provide the parts outside the CDR3, is DSGVTQTPKHLITATGQRVTLRCSPRSGDLSVYWYQQSLDQGLQFLIQYYNGEERAKGNILERFSAQQFPDLHSELNLSSLELGDSALYFCASSVGTVNTEAFFGQGTRLTVV.

This clone occurred a few times. The rearrangement uses TRBV7-2 and TRBJ1-1; D is possibly TRBD1 (6 bases). Per germline, CDR1 SGHTA and CDR2 FQGNSA. Trimming shortened V by 2 bases and J by 3 bases, and 10 bases separated the two germline ends. The CDR3 has 14 residues. CDR3 coding DNA: TGTGCCAGCAGCTTATTGGGGGCAGACACTGAAGCTTTCTTT. Its translation is CASSLLGADTEAFF.

This sequence joins TRBV4-3 and TRBJ2-1, with 13 bases matching TRBD2. Germline V lookup: CDR1 LGHNA, CDR2 YSLEER. Unmatched junction bases numbered 2, after V lost 4 bases and J lost 5 bases. The CDR3 length is 15 residues. The CDR3 bases are TGCGCCAGCAGCCGAGGGACTAGCGGGAACAATGAGCAGTTCTTC. Amino acid sequence: CASSRGTSGNNEQFF.

To note about this clone: A much larger clonotype is one base distant, so this may be a read error. Different DNA sequences within this sample yield the same CDR3. The V and J genes are TRBV21-1 and TRBJ2-1; the DNA was not used to check the table's D call, TRBD2. TRBV21-1 is an annotated pseudogene. This CDR3 spans 19 amino acids. The CDR3 region is CASSSQRTRVGSSYNEQFF. The CDR3, as DNA: TGTGCCAGCAGCTCCCAAAGGACGAGGGTCGGGAGCTCCTACAATGAACAGTTCTTC.

The chain has TRBV19 and TRBJ2-3, with 8 bases lining up with TRBD2. The CDR3 is made up of 14 amino acids. Germline assignment: CDR1 LNHDA and CDR2 SQIVND (reference sequence). J gave up 2 bases and V 6 bases, and 4 bases lay outside the gene matches. The CDR3 DNA reads TGTGCCAGTAGAGTTAGCGGGAACACAGATACGCAGTATTTT. Translated: CASRVSGNTDTQYF.

This rearrangement joins TRBV7-9 to TRBJ2-1, with D perhaps TRBD1 or TRBD2 (7 bases each). The CDR3 totals 14 residues. The V end lost 3 bases, the J end lost 8 bases, and 14 bases lay between the germline ends. Germline loops: CDR1 SEHNR, CDR2 FQNEAQ (reference sequence). CDR3 in DNA: TGTGCCAGCAGCTTTACCTCAGGGGGGGATGAGCAGTTCTTC. This gives the protein CASSFTSGGDEQFF.

J is TRBJ1-2 and V is TRBV5-6; the D gene is possibly TRBD1 (6 bases). The CDR3 is 15 residues long. In germline, CDR1 is SGHDT, CDR2 YYEEEE. With 4 bases removed from V and 6 bases from J, the gap between germline ends came to 19 bases. CDR3 sequence (DNA): TGTGCCAGCAGCGTAAACCTACAGGGTTGGGATGGCTACACCTTC. It translates to CASSVNLQGWDGYTF.

This clone was detected only a few times. The V gene is TRBV18, the J gene TRBJ2-1; 7 nucleotides align to TRBD2. This CDR3 spans 15 amino acids. Germline CDR1 is KGHSH and CDR2 is LQKENI. V lost 4 bases to trimming and J lost 3 bases; unmatched junction nucleotides: 6. CDR3 amino acids: CASSQSGAIYNEQFF. CDR3 in DNA: TGTGCCAGCTCACAGAGCGGGGCGATCTACAATGAGCAGTTCTTC.

V and J are TRBV27 and TRBJ2-7; 11 bases match TRBD2. The CDR3 covers 15 residues. Germline V gene sequence: CDR1 MNHEY, CDR2 SMNVEV (reference sequence). The junction had 14 bases not matched to a gene; V was cut back by 6 bases and J by 10 bases. The CDR3 loop is CASRGGTSGHSSQYF. CDR3 in DNA: TGTGCCAGCAGGGGCGGGACTAGCGGACATAGTTCTCAGTACTTC.

The chain recombines TRBV7-2 with TRBJ1-2; TRBD1 might be the D (5 bases). The CDR3 runs to 14 residues. The V and J ends lost 5 bases and 7 bases respectively, with 17 bases between them. Per the germline V gene, CDR1 is SGHTA and CDR2 is FQGNSA. CDR3 region: CASSRGAGSGGYTF. CDR3 DNA: TGTGCCAGCAGCCGAGGCGCAGGGTCTGGTGGCTACACCTTC.

The chain couples TRBV28 to TRBJ2-3, with 8 nucleotides matching TRBD2. Germline CDR1 is MDHEN and CDR2 is SYDVKM. This CDR3 is 14 amino acids long. The junction had 4 bases not matched to a gene; V was cut back by 2 bases and J by 6 bases. Written as DNA, the CDR3 is TGTGCCAGCAGTTTACCGGGACTAGTGGATACGCAGTATTTT. Translated: CASSLPGLVDTQYF.

The chain employs TRBV7-2 and TRBJ1-2; D call uncertain. From germline, CDR1 is SGHTA and CDR2 FQGNSA. This CDR3 spans 14 amino acids. Deletions cut 8 bases from V and 6 bases from J, with 19 bases between. The CDR3 loop is CASGTYERRDGYTF. In nucleotides, the CDR3 is TGTGCCAGCGGCACATACGAAAGGAGGGATGGCTACACCTTC. Together with reference TRBV7-2 and TRBJ1-2, the CDR3 gives the full variable domain: GAGVSQSPSNKVTEKGKDVELRCDPISGHTALYWYRQSLGQGLEFLIYFQGNSAPDKSGLPSDRFSAERTGGSVSTLTIQRTQQEDSAVYLCASGTYERRDGYTFGSGTRLTVV.

V is TRBV5-1 and J is TRBJ1-1; 8 nucleotides agree with TRBD1. Trimming cost V 7 bases and J 4 bases; bases outside gene matches: 6. The CDR3 spans 13 residues. CDR1 is SGHRS, CDR2 YFSETQ, per germline. This CDR3 is CASGGQGSTEAFF. The DNA of the CDR3 is TGCGCCAGCGGCGGACAGGGTAGCACTGAAGCTTTCTTT.

V and J are TRBV4-1 and TRBJ2-1; weak D call: TRBD2 (5 bases). Per the germline V gene, CDR1 is MGHRA and CDR2 is YSYEKL. V was cut by 4 bases and J by 4 bases, with 11 bases left in between. This CDR3 comprises 14 residues. The CDR3 DNA sequence: TGCGCCAGCAGCCGGGCCGGGGTATACAATGAGCAGTTCTTC. This translates into CASSRAGVYNEQFF.

This rearrangement joins TRBV29-1 to TRBJ1-2; maybe TRBD1 (5 bases). The ends were cut back, 6 bases at V and 8 bases at J, with 13 bases in the middle. Germline V CDR1 and CDR2: SQVTM, ANQGSEA. The CDR3 is 11 amino acids. CDR3 protein: CSVGESNGYTF. The CDR3 bases are TGCAGCGTAGGGGAATCGAACGGCTACACCTTC.

This clone was observed a handful of times. The V gene is TRBV18, the J gene TRBJ2-2; D is unclear. Trimming removed 2 bases at V and 8 bases at J, with 6 bases between. CDR3 length equals 12 residues. Germline CDR1 is KGHSH and CDR2 is LQKENI. The CDR3 DNA reads TGTGCCAGCTCACCATACAGTGGGGAGCTGTTTTTT. It specifies CASSPYSGELFF.

This clone was found a few times. The chain combines TRBV5-5 with TRBJ1-3; D remains unclear. This CDR3 comprises 14 residues. From germline, CDR1 is SGHKS and CDR2 YYEKEE (reference sequence). V lost 4 bases to trimming and J lost 0 bases, with 8 bases between them. The CDR3 sequence is CASSTRSSGNTIYF. The DNA of the CDR3 is TGTGCCAGCAGCACGCGGAGCTCTGGAAACACCATATATTTT. The whole variable domain, remainder taken from reference TRBV5-5 and TRBJ1-3, is DAGVTQSPTHLIKTRGQQVTLRCSPISGHKSVSWYQQVLGQGPQFIFQYYEKEERGRGNFPDRFSARQFPNYSSELNVNALLLGDSALYLCASSTRSSGNTIYFGEGSWLTVV.

J is TRBJ1-2 and V is TRBV7-9; D gene unclear. The germline V gene encodes CDR1 SEHNR and CDR2 FQNEAQ (reference sequence). The V end was cut by 2 bases, the J end by 0 bases, with 10 bases between. CDR3 length: 15 amino acids. CDR3 residues: CASSLTMGANYGYTF. CDR3 DNA: TGTGCCAGCAGCTTAACGATGGGTGCTAACTATGGCTACACCTTC. Full variable domain (outside the CDR3, taken from reference TRBV7-9 and TRBJ1-2): DTGVSQNPRHKITKRGQNVTFRCDPISEHNRLYWYRQTLGQGPEFLTYFQNEAQLEKSRLLSDRFSAERPKGSFSTLEIQRTEQGDSAMYLCASSLTMGANYGYTFGSGTRLTVV.

J is TRBJ2-1 and V is TRBV5-1; TRBD2 matches 13 bases. This CDR3 contains 16 residues. In germline, CDR1 is SGHRS, CDR2 YFSETQ. V dropped 4 bases and J dropped 9; count of bases not matched to a gene: 10. CDR3 in DNA: TGCGCCAGCAGCGAACGGACTAGCGGGAGAGGTGGTGAGCAGTTCTTC. It encodes CASSERTSGRGGEQFF.

This clone was seen only a few times. The CDR3 sequence is CASSSPVGGEQYF. The CDR3 DNA follows: TGTGCCAGCAGTTCCCCGGTAGGGGGCGAGCAGTACTTC. The rearrangement uses TRBV28 and TRBJ2-7; D might be TRBD1 (6 bases). Germline lookup yields CDR1 MDHEN and CDR2 SYDVKM. CDR3 length: 13 residues. V was trimmed by 4 bases and J by 6 bases, leaving 13 bases between them.

The gene calls are TRBV7-9 and TRBJ2-5; 7 bases align to TRBD1. This CDR3 spans 16 amino acids. CDR1 is SEHNR and CDR2 is FQNEAQ in the germline V gene (reference sequence). With 4 bases clipped from V and 5 bases from J, the junction kept 13 bases outside the gene matches. DNA of the CDR3: TGTGCCAGCAGCTCGACAGGGAGCAACCTCGCGGAGACCCAGTACTTC. Protein product: CASSSTGSNLAETQYF.

V usage is TRBV5-1 and J usage is TRBJ2-5; D gene unclear. V lost 0 bases, J lost 5 bases, and 11 bases lay in between. This CDR3 has 14 amino acids. Germline values: CDR1 SGHRS, CDR2 YFSETQ. The CDR3 spells CASSLVRAAETQYF. The CDR3 bases are TGCGCCAGCAGCTTGGTAAGGGCAGCCGAGACCCAGTACTTC.

The V call is TRBV7-9, the J call TRBJ2-1, with D tentatively TRBD1 or TRBD2 (5 bases each). Germline V gene lookup returns CDR1 SEHNR and CDR2 FQNEAQ (reference sequence). V shed 5 bases and J shed 10 bases, with 12 bases lying between them. The CDR3 is made up of 12 amino acids. The CDR3 region is CASSLWDAEQFF. DNA for the CDR3: TGTGCCAGCAGCCTCTGGGACGCGGAGCAGTTCTTC.

In this sample, this clone turned up a few times. This chain joins TRBV4-1 and TRBJ2-1, with D perhaps TRBD2 (5 bases). Germline lookup yields CDR1 MGHRA and CDR2 YSYEKL. The CDR3 has 15 amino acids. V was clipped by 6 bases and J by 1 base, with 13 bases between them. CDR3 region: CASRGARRSYNEQFF. The CDR3 nucleotides are TGCGCCAGCAGGGGAGCCAGGAGGTCCTACAATGAGCAGTTCTTC.

The V call is TRBV5-1, the J call TRBJ1-2, with TRBD1 matching 7 bases. CDR1 and CDR2 from the germline V gene are SGHRS and YFSETQ. V trimming: 4 bases; J trimming: 1 base; junction bases outside the gene matches: 4. The CDR3 covers 14 residues. CDR3 loop: CASSPRDSNYGYTF. The DNA of the CDR3 is TGCGCCAGCAGCCCCAGGGACAGTAACTATGGCTACACCTTC. Together with reference TRBV5-1 and TRBJ1-2, the CDR3 gives the full variable domain: KAGVTQTPRYLIKTRGQQVTLSCSPISGHRSVSWYQQTPGQGLQFLFEYFSETQRNKGNFPGRFSGRQFSNSRSEMNVSTLELGDSALYLCASSPRDSNYGYTFGSGTRLTVV.

The sample holds a few counts of this clone. The rearrangement links TRBV5-6 to TRBJ2-7; D may correspond to TRBD1 or TRBD2 (6 bases each). The CDR3 sequence is 17 residues long. The germline V gene has CDR1 SGHDT and CDR2 YYEEEE. V dropped 1 base and J dropped 0 bases, with 17 bases sitting between them. The CDR3 DNA follows: TGTGCCAGCAGCTTGTGGGGGGACACCCGGAGCTCCTACGAGCAGTACTTC. It encodes CASSLWGDTRSSYEQYF.

The rearrangement links TRBV6-5 to TRBJ1-1, with unresolved D. The CDR3 contains 12 residues. Germline lookup yields CDR1 MNHEY and CDR2 SVGAGI. Trimming left V 4 bases short and J 7 bases short, with 10 bases between. DNA for the CDR3: TGTGCCAGCAGTTCTAGGCGGGTTGAAGCTTTCTTT. This encodes CASSSRRVEAFF.

Here the CDR3 reads CASSAAGTTYGYTF. As DNA, the CDR3 is TGTGCCAGCAGCGCGGCCGGGACAACCTATGGCTACACCTTC. This sequence joins TRBV5-4 and TRBJ1-2; TRBD1 is a possible D gene (6 bases). Germline values: CDR1 SGHNT, CDR2 YYREEE (reference sequence). CDR3 length: 14 amino acids. Trimming removed 4 bases from V and 4 bases from J, with 14 bases in between. Looking up the rest from reference TRBV5-4 and TRBJ1-2 gives the full variable domain: ETGVTQSPTHLIKTRGQQVTLRCSSQSGHNTVSWYQQALGQGPQFIFQYYREEENGRGNFPPRFSGLQFPNYSSELNVNALELDDSALYLCASSAAGTTYGYTFGSGTRLTVV.

V usage is TRBV28 and J usage is TRBJ2-7, with TRBD1 as a possible D gene (7 bases). The CDR3 has 14 amino acids. Trimming stripped 6 bases from V and 1 base from J, with 13 bases between. Germline V gene sequence: CDR1 MDHEN, CDR2 SYDVKM. CDR3 residues: CASRNAGQSYEQYF. CDR3 bases: TGTGCCAGCAGGAACGCGGGACAGTCCTACGAGCAGTACTTC.

V is TRBV11-2 and J is TRBJ2-7; TRBD1 aligns across 8 bases. The germline gives CDR1 SGHAT, CDR2 FQNNGV. This CDR3 contains 16 residues. Trimming cost V 1 base and J 0 bases; bases outside gene matches: 5. The CDR3 protein is CASSLVPGQVSYEQYF. CDR3 nucleotides: TGTGCCAGCAGCTTAGTGCCGGGACAGGTCTCCTACGAGCAGTACTTC.

The chain uses TRBV30 and TRBJ2-2; no clear D gene. Trimming cost V 3 bases and J 0 bases, with 8 bases left between them. CDR3 size: 14 residues. Germline loops: CDR1 GTSNPN, CDR2 SVGIG (reference sequence). The CDR3 sequence is CAWRGFANTGELFF. The CDR3 DNA reads as TGTGCCTGGAGGGGGTTCGCGAACACCGGGGAGCTGTTTTTT.

This chain uses TRBV27 with TRBJ2-7; D gene unclear. The length of the CDR3 is 13 residues. CDR1 is MNHEY and CDR2 is SMNVEV in the germline V gene (reference sequence). The V gene lost 5 bases and the J gene lost 0 bases, with 8 bases spanning the gap. This CDR3 reads CASSGARSYEQYF. CDR3 nucleotides: TGTGCCAGCAGTGGAGCGCGCTCCTACGAGCAGTACTTC.